The T cell receptor (beta chain) under discussion was sequenced for a study of vaccination effects on CD4 cells after COVID-19. About the study: The two convalescent patients provided samples 16 days and one week before vaccination.

Clones were read by immunoSEQ multiplex PCR, and TCRdb kept only the in-frame ones, dropping some. The sample consists of around 75,000 clones, roughly 73% of them appearing once. Germline assignment: CDR1 DFQATT and CDR2 SNEGSKA (reference sequence). This CDR3 spans 11 amino acids. With 4 bases removed from V and 6 bases from J, the gap between germline ends came to 10 bases. Expansion with viral peptide pools was applied to antigen-specific CD4+ T cells by the ViraFEST assay prior to sequencing. Culture lasted about 11 days before CD4+ T cell isolation. The infection with SARS-CoV-2 (confirmed by PCR) occurred in this person between March and December 2020. Wells each received two million PBMC, cultured with about 10 IU/ml IL-2 and about 9.3 ug/ml peptides. Of note for this clone: The antigen remains unidentified.

Sequenced here: CD4+ T cells from PBMCs cultured with HIV peptides, sampled before COVID-19 vaccination. Stated subset: HIV-1 Nef peptide pool negative control/reference culture. The rearrangement links TRBV20-1 to TRBJ2-7, with D unresolved. This clonotype originated in a human donor who had a prior SARS-CoV-2 infection. In DNA, the CDR3 is TGCAGTGCTAATACAGAGAGCGAGCAGTACTTC. It yields the protein CSANTESEQYF.